This T cell receptor (beta chain) was recovered during a study of regulatory T cells in long-lasting Graves disease. General study results and limits: Favored gene segments in persistent disease were TRBV28, TRBJ1-2 and TRBJ2-5.

About this clonotype itself: No antigen is known for it.

Through Arm-PCR of CDR3 regions and iRepertoire HTBI primers, TCR beta libraries were built. TCRdb reprocessed the multiplex PCR reads with MiXCR, giving one entry per CDR3 protein. The sample includes 400,000 to 500,000 distinct CDR3 sequences, roughly a fifth of them seen just once. Noted time point: persistent/refractory GD, antithyroid drugs over 5 years with positive TRAb. Construction of the TCR library relied on RNA isolated from PBMCs. Clinicians diagnosed Graves' disease using American Thyroid Association guidelines. From an endocrinology department in Xi'an, China, came the patients. Trimming left V 4 bases short and J 5 bases short, with 13 bases between. The germline gives CDR1 SGHKS, CDR2 YYEKEE (reference sequence). The CDR3 has 15 amino acids.

The specimen was peripheral blood mononuclear cells (PBMCs), collected when the disease was refractory, from a patient treated with antithyroid drugs. The chain recombines TRBV5-5 with TRBJ1-6; TRBD1 might be the D (6 bases). This sequence originates from a female donor with Graves disease. CDR3 sequence reads: CASSSQGRHNSPLHF. The CDR3 DNA follows: TGTGCCAGCAGCAGCCAGGGGAGGCATAATTCACCCCTCCACTTT.